One T cell receptor beta chain is described in this entry. Its antigen is not identified. The data originate from a study of cytomegalovirus exposure and HLA in healthy donors. General study points: A later analysis linked a missense variant in DCLRE1C to the trimming of TCR beta V and J genes. Reports state that TCR beta sequences accurately predicted most subjects' HLA-A and HLA-B alleles.

In germline, CDR1 is MNHNS, CDR2 SASEGT. The CDR3 has 14 residues. Trimming took off 5 bases at V and 0 bases at J, with 11 bases between the two ends. Both 60 Vbeta primers and 13 Jbeta primers went into the PCR. TCRdb's copy holds only in-frame clones and misses some; the assay was immunoSEQ multiplex PCR. The table gives just over 80,000 clones; the top ten clones make up about 1.1% of it. Sequenced: PBMCs. The chain combines TRBV6-1 with TRBJ2-7; tentative D call: TRBD1 (6 bases). The clonotype originates from a woman aged 25 to 39 in good health and CMV-seronegative. The CDR3 DNA is TGTGCCAGCAGTCCCGACAGGCTCTCCTACGAGCAGTACTTC. Its protein is CASSPDRLSYEQYF.